Listed below are T cell receptor beta chains from one sample, sequenced in a study of siplizumab effects on memory and regulatory T cells. TCRdb keeps only in-frame clones here, not all; method: immunoSEQ multiplex PCR. Among tens of thousands of clones listed, roughly 95% were seen once. The sequenced sample was naive CD4+ T cells sorted from blood. These receptors were taken from a human donor in good health. Both conserved end residues are part of each CDR3. A D gene is named only where the DNA matches it firmly. For some rows the clone size is stated as once, few or many, or as a class when expanded; others skip it.

j_call,d_call,clone_size,v_call,cdr3_nt,cdr3_aa
TRBJ2-1,NA,NA,TRBV29-1,TGCAGCGTTGACGGACATTACAATGAGCAGTTCTTC,CSVDGHYNEQFF
TRBJ1-3,TRBD1,NA,TRBV10-3,TGTGCCACCCAACCGACAGGGAAACGAAACACCATATATTTT,CATQPTGKRNTIYF
TRBJ2-5,TRBD2,NA,TRBV7-3,TGTGCCAGCAGCCCAGGACTAGCGGGGGGAGAGACCCAGTACTTC,CASSPGLAGGETQYF
TRBJ2-3,TRBD2,once,TRBV7-9,TGTGCCAGCAGCTCGGCGGGGGGGCTAGCGGGCGGCACAGATACGCAGTATTTT,CASSSAGGLAGGTDTQYF
TRBJ1-3,TRBD1,NA,TRBV13,TGTGCCAGCAGCTCCGCATCCGGTCGGACAGGGGACAACACCATATATTTT,CASSSASGRTGDNTIYF
TRBJ1-1,TRBD1,NA,TRBV2,TGTGCCAGCAGAGCCCGACAGGGGGTGAACACTGAAGCTTTCTTT,CASRARQGVNTEAFF
TRBJ2-3,NA,NA,TRBV27,TGTGCCAGCAGCGTCGCTGATACGCAGTATTTT,CASSVADTQYF
TRBJ2-3,NA,NA,TRBV29-1,TGCAGCGTCCGGCCCAGCCTTTTAACAGATACGCAGTATTTT,CSVRPSLLTDTQYF
TRBJ2-2,NA,NA,TRBV7-3,TGTGCCAGCAGCTTTGGGTACACCGGGGAGCTGTTTTTT,CASSFGYTGELFF
TRBJ2-7,NA,NA,TRBV12-2,TGTGCAAGTCGCTTAGCGGCAGGACGGTCCTACGAGCAGTACTTC,CASRLAAGRSYEQYF
TRBJ2-1,TRBD2,NA,TRBV7-2,TGTGCCAGCAGCTTGGGACTCAGCGGGGGGCTATACAATGAGCAGTTCTTC,CASSLGLSGGLYNEQFF
TRBJ2-3,TRBD2,NA,TRBV7-3,TGTGCCAGCAGCCCGGGACTAGCGAGGGATACGCAGTATTTT,CASSPGLARDTQYF
TRBJ2-1,NA,NA,TRBV5-4,TGTGCCAGCAGCTTGGGAACAGCGGAGCAGTTCTTC,CASSLGTAEQFF
TRBJ1-6,TRBD1,NA,TRBV9,TGTGCCAGCAGCTCCGGTGGACAGGGTAACGCCTATAATTCACCCCTCCACTTT,CASSSGGQGNAYNSPLHF
TRBJ1-5,NA,NA,TRBV7-3,TGTGCCAGCAGCTTGTCACCCGATCAGCCCCAGCATTTT,CASSLSPDQPQHF
TRBJ1-3,TRBD1,NA,TRBV7-9,TGTGCCAGCAGCAACGACAGGGGGCAAGGAAACACCATATATTTT,CASSNDRGQGNTIYF